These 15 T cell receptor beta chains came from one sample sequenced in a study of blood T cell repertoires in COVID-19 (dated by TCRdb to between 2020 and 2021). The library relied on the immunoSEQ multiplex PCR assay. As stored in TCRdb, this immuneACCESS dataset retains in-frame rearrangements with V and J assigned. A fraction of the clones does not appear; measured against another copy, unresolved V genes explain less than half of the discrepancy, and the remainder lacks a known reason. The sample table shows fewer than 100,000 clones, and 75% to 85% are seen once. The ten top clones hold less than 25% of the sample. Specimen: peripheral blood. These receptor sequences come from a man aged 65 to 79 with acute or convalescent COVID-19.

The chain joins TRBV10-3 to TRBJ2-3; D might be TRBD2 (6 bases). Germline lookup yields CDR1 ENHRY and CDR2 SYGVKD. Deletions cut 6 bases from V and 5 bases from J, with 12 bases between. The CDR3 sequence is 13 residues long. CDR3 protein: CAISGGVEDTQYF. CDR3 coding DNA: TGTGCCATCAGCGGCGGGGTGGAAGATACGCAGTATTTT.

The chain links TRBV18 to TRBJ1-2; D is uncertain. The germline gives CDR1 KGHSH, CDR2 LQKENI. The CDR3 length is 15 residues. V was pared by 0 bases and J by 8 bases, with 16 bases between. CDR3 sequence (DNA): TGTGCCAGCTCACCACCAGGACTCCCCGTGAGAGGCTACACCTTC. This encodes CASSPPGLPVRGYTF. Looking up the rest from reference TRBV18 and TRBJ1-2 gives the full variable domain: NAGVMQNPRHLVRRRGQEARLRCSPMKGHSHVYWYRQLPEEGLKFMVYLQKENIIDESGMPKERFSAEFPKEGPSILRIQQVVRGDSAAYFCASSPPGLPVRGYTFGSGTRLTVV.

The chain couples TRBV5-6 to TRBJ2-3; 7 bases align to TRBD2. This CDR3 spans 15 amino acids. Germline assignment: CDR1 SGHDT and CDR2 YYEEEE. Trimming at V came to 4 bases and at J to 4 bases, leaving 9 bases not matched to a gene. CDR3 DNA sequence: TGTGCCAGCAGCCCCACGCGGGGGATTCCAGATACGCAGTATTTT. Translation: CASSPTRGIPDTQYF.

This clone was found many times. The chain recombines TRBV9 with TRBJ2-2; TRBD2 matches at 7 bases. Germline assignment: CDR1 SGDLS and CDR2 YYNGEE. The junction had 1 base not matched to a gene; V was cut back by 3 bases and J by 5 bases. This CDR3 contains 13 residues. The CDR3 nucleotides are TGTGCCAGCAGCGAGGGAGGGACCGGGGAGCTGTTTTTT. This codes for CASSEGGTGELFF.

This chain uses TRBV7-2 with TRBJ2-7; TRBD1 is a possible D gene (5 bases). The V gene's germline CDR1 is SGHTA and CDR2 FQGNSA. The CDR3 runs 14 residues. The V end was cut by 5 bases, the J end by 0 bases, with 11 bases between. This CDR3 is CASSPTEVSYEQYF. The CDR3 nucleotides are TGTGCCAGCAGCCCGACAGAGGTCTCCTACGAGCAGTACTTC. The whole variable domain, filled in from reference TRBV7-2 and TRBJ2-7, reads GAGVSQSPSNKVTEKGKDVELRCDPISGHTALYWYRQSLGQGLEFLIYFQGNSAPDKSGLPSDRFSAERTGGSVSTLTIQRTQQEDSAVYLCASSPTEVSYEQYFGPGTRLTVT.

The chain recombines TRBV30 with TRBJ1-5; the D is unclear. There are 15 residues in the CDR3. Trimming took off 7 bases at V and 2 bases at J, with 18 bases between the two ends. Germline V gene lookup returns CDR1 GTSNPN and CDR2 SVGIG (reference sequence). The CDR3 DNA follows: TGTGCCTCGTCGAGGGAAGGGATGGGCAATCAGCCCCAGCATTTT. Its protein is CASSREGMGNQPQHF.

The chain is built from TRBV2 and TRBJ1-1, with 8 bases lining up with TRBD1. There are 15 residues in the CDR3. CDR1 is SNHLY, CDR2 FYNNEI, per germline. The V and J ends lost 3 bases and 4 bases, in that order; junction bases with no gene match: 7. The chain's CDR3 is CASSDNTGGITEAFF. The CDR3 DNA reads TGTGCCAGCAGTGATAATACAGGGGGGATCACTGAAGCTTTCTTT.

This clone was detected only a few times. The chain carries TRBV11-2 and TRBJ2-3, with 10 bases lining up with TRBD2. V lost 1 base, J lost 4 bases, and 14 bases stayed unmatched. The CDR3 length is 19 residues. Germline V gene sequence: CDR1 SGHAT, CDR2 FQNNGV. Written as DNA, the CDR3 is TGTGCCAGCAGCTTAGGACAGATTATTGGACTAGCGGTGGCAGATACGCAGTATTTT. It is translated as CASSLGQIIGLAVADTQYF. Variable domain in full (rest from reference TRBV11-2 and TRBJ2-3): EAGVAQSPRYKIIEKRQSVAFWCNPISGHATLYWYQQILGQGPKLLIQFQNNGVVDDSQLPKDRFSAERLKGVDSTLKIQPAKLEDSAVYLCASSLGQIIGLAVADTQYFGPGTRLTVL.

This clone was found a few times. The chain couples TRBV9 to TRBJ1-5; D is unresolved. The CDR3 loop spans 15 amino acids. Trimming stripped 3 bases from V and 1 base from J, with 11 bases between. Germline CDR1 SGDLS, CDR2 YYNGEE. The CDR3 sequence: CASSAGSGSNQPQHF. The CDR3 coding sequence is TGTGCCAGCAGCGCCGGTTCGGGGAGCAATCAGCCCCAGCATTTT.

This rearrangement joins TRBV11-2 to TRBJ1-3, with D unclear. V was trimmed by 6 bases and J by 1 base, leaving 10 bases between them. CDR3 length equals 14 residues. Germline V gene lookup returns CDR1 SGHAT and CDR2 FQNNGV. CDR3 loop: CASRRSDSGNTIYF. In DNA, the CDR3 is TGTGCCAGCAGGAGGTCAGATTCTGGAAACACCATATATTTT.

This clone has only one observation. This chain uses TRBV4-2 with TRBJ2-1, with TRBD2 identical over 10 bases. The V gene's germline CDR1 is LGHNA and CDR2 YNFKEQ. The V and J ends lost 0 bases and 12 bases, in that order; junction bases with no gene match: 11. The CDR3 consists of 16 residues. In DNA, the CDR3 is TGTGCCAGCAGCCAAGATTTGGGCCTAGCGGGGGAGGCGCAGTTCTTC. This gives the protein CASSQDLGLAGEAQFF.

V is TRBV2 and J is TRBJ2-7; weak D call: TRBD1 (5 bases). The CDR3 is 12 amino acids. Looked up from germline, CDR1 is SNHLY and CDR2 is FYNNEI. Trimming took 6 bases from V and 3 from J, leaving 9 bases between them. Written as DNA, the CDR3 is TGTGCCAGCAGCTTAGACAGCTACGAGCAGTACTTC. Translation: CASSLDSYEQYF.

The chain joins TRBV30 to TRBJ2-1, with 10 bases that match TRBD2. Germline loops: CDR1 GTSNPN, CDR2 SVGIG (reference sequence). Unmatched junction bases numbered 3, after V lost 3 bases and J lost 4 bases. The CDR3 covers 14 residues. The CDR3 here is CAWSRTSGYNEQFF. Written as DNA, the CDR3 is TGTGCCTGGAGCCGGACTAGCGGTTACAATGAGCAGTTCTTC.

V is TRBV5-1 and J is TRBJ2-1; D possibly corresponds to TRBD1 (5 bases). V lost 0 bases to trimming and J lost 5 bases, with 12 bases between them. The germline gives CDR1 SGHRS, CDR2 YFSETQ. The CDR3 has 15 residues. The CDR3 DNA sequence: TGCGCCAGCAGCTTGGCACAGGCGGCCCACAATGAGCAGTTCTTC. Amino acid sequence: CASSLAQAAHNEQFF.

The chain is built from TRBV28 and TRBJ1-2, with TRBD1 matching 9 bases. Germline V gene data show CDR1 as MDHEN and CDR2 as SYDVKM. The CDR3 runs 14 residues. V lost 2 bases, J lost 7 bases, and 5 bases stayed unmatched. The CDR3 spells CASSLTGGSFGYTF. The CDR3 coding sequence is TGTGCCAGCAGTTTAACAGGGGGCAGCTTTGGCTACACCTTC.